Here is one T cell receptor beta chain with its context. Its antigen is undetermined. CDR3 length equals 16 residues. V gave up 6 bases and J gave up 5 bases, with 24 bases separating them. CDR1 SQVTM and CDR2 ANQGSEA come from the germline V gene. The entry originates in a study of CD8 T cells in Susac syndrome. Random hexamers primed reverse transcription of about 0.45 to 1 ug RNA. Each CDR3 protein is one row after TCRdb ran MiXCR on the immunoSEQ multiplex PCR reads. The sample records 150,000 to 200,000 distinct CDR3 sequences, around nine tenths being singletons. Study observations and caveats: The CD4+ T cell repertoires in Susac syndrome were not clonally expanded.

Specimen: CD4+ T cells from PBMCs. The clonotype originates from a human donor with Susac syndrome. The V and J genes are TRBV29-1 and TRBJ2-3, with no clear D. CDR3 sequence reads: CSVSHKASLGLDTQYF. CDR3 sequence (DNA): TGCAGCGTCTCTCACAAGGCTTCCCTCGGCCTAGATACGCAGTATTTT.